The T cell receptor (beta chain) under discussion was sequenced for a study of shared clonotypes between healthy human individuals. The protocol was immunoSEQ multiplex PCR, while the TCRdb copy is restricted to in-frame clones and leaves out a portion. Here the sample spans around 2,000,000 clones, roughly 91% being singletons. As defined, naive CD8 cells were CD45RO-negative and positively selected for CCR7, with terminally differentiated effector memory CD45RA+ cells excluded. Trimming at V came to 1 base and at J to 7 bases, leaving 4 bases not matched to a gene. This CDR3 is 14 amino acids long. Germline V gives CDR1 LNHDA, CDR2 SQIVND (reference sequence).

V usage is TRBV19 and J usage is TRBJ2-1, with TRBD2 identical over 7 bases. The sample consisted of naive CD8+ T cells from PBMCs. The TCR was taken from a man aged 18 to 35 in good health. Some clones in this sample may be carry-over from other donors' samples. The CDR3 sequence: CASSIAGGRNEQFF. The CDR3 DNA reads TGTGCCAGTAGTATAGCGGGCGGGAGAAATGAGCAGTTCTTC.